This T cell receptor (beta chain) was recorded in a study of control samples from healthy donors and cancer patients. Data came from immunoSEQ multiplex PCR; TCRdb stores just in-frame clones and leaves some out. This sample has around 180,000 clones, with almost 90% found just once. The CDR3 is 17 residues long. The source of this sequence is a woman younger than 45 in good health. The rearrangement links TRBV21-1 to TRBJ1-2; the D call in the table, TRBD1, was not verified against the DNA. TRBV21-1 represents a pseudogene. Sequencing was carried out using blood. CDR3 sequence (DNA): TGTGCCAGCAGCACCCGGACAGGGACCCTACCAAACTATGGCTACACCTTC. Protein sequence: CASSTRTGTLPNYGYTF.